These 26 T cell receptor beta chains were sequenced from one sample in a study of cytomegalovirus exposure and HLA in healthy donors. Some clones are missing from TCRdb's copy, which holds only in-frame ones; the method was immunoSEQ multiplex PCR. The table records approximately 190,000 clones, 80% to 90% of them present only once. The sequenced sample consisted of PBMCs. These receptors all stem from a woman aged 25 to 39 in good health and CMV-seropositive.

A few counts support this clone. V is TRBV28 and J is TRBJ1-5; D possibly corresponds to TRBD1 (6 bases). V dropped 7 bases and J dropped 12 bases, with 25 bases sitting between them. The CDR3 contains 15 residues. Germline V lookup: CDR1 MDHEN, CDR2 SYDVKM. The CDR3 loop is CASTGWEDRPQVQHF. The DNA of the CDR3 is TGTGCCAGCACAGGTTGGGAAGACAGGCCTCAGGTCCAGCATTTT.

This sequence joins TRBV18 and TRBJ1-2; weak D call: TRBD1 (5 bases). Germline CDR1 is KGHSH and CDR2 is LQKENI. The CDR3 is 14 amino acids. Trimming shortened V by 2 bases and J by 4 bases, and 11 bases separated the two germline ends. CDR3 nucleotides: TGTGCCAGCTCACCAGACCAGGGAAGCTATGGCTACACCTTC. As protein: CASSPDQGSYGYTF.

The chain is built from TRBV27 and TRBJ2-7, with 8 bases that match TRBD1. After removal of 4 bases from V and 3 bases from J, the junction contained 5 bases not matched to a gene. The CDR3 is 14 amino acids. Germline lookup yields CDR1 MNHEY and CDR2 SMNVEV (reference sequence). The CDR3 DNA sequence: TGTGCCAGCAGTTGGGGGGACAGGAGCTACGAGCAGTACTTC. Encoded protein: CASSWGDRSYEQYF.

This chain joins TRBV7-9 and TRBJ2-3, with 9 bases fitting TRBD2. V gave up 6 bases and J gave up 0 bases; unmatched junction bases: 4. The CDR3 extends over 15 amino acids. Germline V gene data show CDR1 as SEHNR and CDR2 as FQNEAQ (reference sequence). Here the CDR3 reads CASSLAGRSTDTQYF. The CDR3 coding sequence is TGTGCCAGCAGTCTAGCGGGGAGGAGCACAGATACGCAGTATTTT.

This chain joins TRBV6-5 and TRBJ2-7, with 10 bases that match TRBD1. Germline CDR1 MNHEY, CDR2 SVGAGI. V lost 4 bases and J lost 5; bases outside the gene matches: 11. This CDR3 is 16 amino acids long. CDR3 amino acids: CASSSPPGQGRNEQYF. Here the CDR3 DNA reads TGTGCCAGCAGTTCACCCCCGGGACAGGGGCGGAACGAGCAGTACTTC.

V and J are TRBV7-8 and TRBJ2-7, with a weak D call TRBD1 (6 bases). Germline V gives CDR1 SGHVS, CDR2 FQNEAQ. The length of the CDR3 is 16 residues. V gave up 1 base and J gave up 2 bases, with 15 bases separating them. CDR3 in amino acids: CASSLEHRDTPYEQYF. Here the CDR3 DNA reads TGTGCCAGCAGCTTAGAGCACCGGGACACCCCCTACGAGCAGTACTTC.

The chain employs TRBV5-6 and TRBJ2-1, with 8 bases matching TRBD1. Looked up from germline, CDR1 is SGHDT and CDR2 is YYEEEE. This CDR3 region has 17 residues. Trimming at V came to 4 bases and at J to 12 bases, leaving 21 bases not matched to a gene. In DNA, the CDR3 is TGTGCCAGCAGCGCAGGACAGGGATCGTGGGGGTACCCCGGGCAGTTCTTC. It is translated as CASSAGQGSWGYPGQFF. Looking up the rest from reference TRBV5-6 and TRBJ2-1 gives the full variable domain: DAGVTQSPTHLIKTRGQQVTLRCSPKSGHDTVSWYQQALGQGPQFIFQYYEEEERQRGNFPDRFSGHQFPNYSSELNVNALLLGDSALYLCASSAGQGSWGYPGQFFGPGTRLTVL.

The CDR3 spells CASSLGDSNEKLFF. The CDR3 DNA follows: TGTGCCAGCAGCTTAGGGGACAGTAATGAAAAACTGTTTTTT. The chain carries TRBV7-9 and TRBJ1-4; 7 bases map to TRBD1. Losses at the gene ends were 1 base for V and 4 bases for J; bases not matched to a gene: 0. The CDR3 is made up of 14 amino acids. CDR1 is SEHNR and CDR2 is FQNEAQ in the germline V gene (reference sequence).

This clone has ten or more counts. V and J are TRBV10-3 and TRBJ1-2, with a tentative D call TRBD1 (5 bases). Trimming took 2 bases from V and 3 from J, leaving 10 bases between them. CDR1 is ENHRY and CDR2 is SYGVKD in the germline V gene. This CDR3 contains 14 residues. Here the CDR3 reads CAISEPGMDYGYTF. DNA for the CDR3: TGTGCCATCAGTGAGCCAGGGATGGACTATGGCTACACCTTC.

This clone came up a few times. This chain uses TRBV6-5 with TRBJ1-4; 11 nucleotides line up with TRBD1. V lost 5 bases to trimming and J lost 11 bases; unmatched junction nucleotides: 4. This CDR3 is 13 amino acids long. Germline V gene data show CDR1 as MNHEY and CDR2 as SVGAGI. The CDR3 sequence is CASSRDRGGKLFF. CDR3 coding DNA: TGTGCCAGCAGTCGGGACAGGGGGGGGAAACTGTTTTTT.

The chain carries TRBV5-6 and TRBJ2-1, with 8 bases identical to TRBD2. The CDR3 consists of 14 residues. From germline, CDR1 is SGHDT and CDR2 YYEEEE. J gave up 5 bases and V 0 bases, and 1 base lay outside the gene matches. The chain's CDR3 is CASSLGGRNNEQFF. The DNA for the CDR3 is TGTGCCAGCAGCTTGGGCGGGAGGAACAATGAGCAGTTCTTC.

The chain links TRBV2 to TRBJ2-7, with 12 bases aligning to TRBD2. With V trimmed by 8 bases and J by 7 bases, 12 bases remained unmatched. The CDR3 has 15 residues. CDR1 and CDR2 (germline): SNHLY, FYNNEI. In nucleotides, the CDR3 is TGTGCCAGCCTCGACCGGACTAGCGGGGACATAGAGCAGTACTTC. It codes for CASLDRTSGDIEQYF.

V gene TRBV7-9 combines with J gene TRBJ2-1, with 9 bases matching TRBD2. Germline trimming cut 1 base from V and 7 bases from J; bases unmatched to any gene: 14. CDR1 and CDR2 from the germline V gene are SEHNR and FQNEAQ (reference sequence). The CDR3 has 18 amino acids. CDR3 amino acids: CASSLGLNSGSLRNEQFF. Written as DNA, the CDR3 is TGTGCCAGCAGCTTAGGATTAAATAGCGGGAGTTTGAGAAATGAGCAGTTCTTC.

This clone was found a few times. V usage is TRBV9 and J usage is TRBJ2-7, with D perhaps matching TRBD1 (6 bases). CDR1 SGDLS and CDR2 YYNGEE come from the germline V gene. V lost 4 bases to trimming and J lost 2 bases, with 13 bases between them. This CDR3 has 14 amino acids. The CDR3 coding sequence is TGTGCCAGCAGCCCCGGACAGAGAACCTACGAGCAGTACTTC. Its protein product is CASSPGQRTYEQYF.

The chain uses TRBV19 and TRBJ2-1; 11 bases line up with TRBD2. J lost 4 bases, V lost 5 bases, and 7 bases had no gene match. Germline V gene sequence: CDR1 LNHDA, CDR2 SQIVND (reference sequence). The CDR3 is 16 residues long. The CDR3 spells CASSSPGLAVYNEQFF. The CDR3, as DNA: TGTGCCAGTAGTTCTCCGGGACTAGCGGTTTACAATGAGCAGTTCTTC.

A note on this clone: This specimen includes other DNA sequences encoding the same CDR3. The chain employs TRBV7-9 and TRBJ1-2; D unclear. The V and J ends lost 5 bases and 3 bases respectively, with 4 bases between them. The CDR3 sequence is 11 residues long. Germline V gene lookup returns CDR1 SEHNR and CDR2 FQNEAQ (reference sequence). DNA of the CDR3: TGTGCCAGCAGCCCCGACTATGGCTACACCTTC. As protein: CASSPDYGYTF.

This clone appeared a single time. This chain joins TRBV29-1 and TRBJ2-3; 7 bases fit TRBD1. This CDR3 has 14 residues. Unmatched junction bases numbered 5, after V lost 4 bases and J lost 1 base. Germline V CDR1 and CDR2: SQVTM, ANQGSEA. This CDR3 is CSVGKTGRTDTQYF. In nucleotides, the CDR3 is TGCAGCGTTGGGAAGACAGGGCGCACAGATACGCAGTATTTT.

Written as DNA, the CDR3 is TGTGCCAGCAGTTCGCGAGCCCTCCCAAGATCCTACGAGCAGTACTTC. Translating gives CASSSRALPRSYEQYF. The chain recombines TRBV28 with TRBJ2-7; D gene unclear. Germline V lookup: CDR1 MDHEN, CDR2 SYDVKM. V was cut by 4 bases and J by 1 base, with 17 bases left in between. This CDR3 is built from 16 residues.

V is TRBV19 and J is TRBJ1-2; D uncertain. Germline V gives CDR1 LNHDA, CDR2 SQIVND (reference sequence). The germline V and J ends were trimmed by 9 bases and 4 bases, with 9 bases remaining between them. The CDR3 length is 11 residues. The CDR3 loop is CASGVSYGYTF. The CDR3, as DNA: TGTGCCAGCGGGGTATCCTATGGCTACACCTTC.

CDR3 sequence: CASSLNYGPSAETYTQYF. Here the CDR3 DNA reads TGTGCCAGCAGTTTAAATTATGGTCCTTCAGCGGAAACCTATACGCAGTATTTT. The chain joins TRBV28 to TRBJ2-3; D possibly corresponds to TRBD2 (5 bases). The CDR3 sequence is 18 residues long. The germline CDR1 and CDR2 sequences are MDHEN and SYDVKM. V shed 2 bases and J shed 7 bases, with 25 bases lying between them.

This rearrangement joins TRBV7-8 to TRBJ2-7, with 12 positions matching TRBD2. V lost 2 bases to trimming and J lost 6 bases; unmatched junction nucleotides: 11. CDR1 is SGHVS, CDR2 FQNEAQ, per germline. The CDR3 loop spans 17 amino acids. CDR3 in amino acids: CASSLRLAGDPFFEQYF. The DNA of the CDR3 is TGTGCCAGCAGCTTAAGACTAGCGGGGGATCCTTTTTTCGAGCAGTACTTC.

The chain links TRBV5-4 to TRBJ2-1; the match to TRBD2 covers 11 bases. Germline assignment: CDR1 SGHNT and CDR2 YYREEE (reference sequence). The junction had 5 bases not matched to a gene; V was cut back by 3 bases and J by 9 bases. This CDR3 region has 14 residues. This chain's CDR3 is CASSWVGTSGEQFF. The DNA for the CDR3 is TGTGCCAGCAGCTGGGTGGGGACTAGCGGTGAGCAGTTCTTC.

The V gene is TRBV10-3, the J gene TRBJ1-2; D possibly corresponds to TRBD1 (6 bases). Germline V gene data show CDR1 as ENHRY and CDR2 as SYGVKD. The CDR3 is 14 amino acids. V was clipped by 6 bases and J by 4 bases, with 15 bases between them. The DNA of the CDR3 is TGTGCCATCAGCCCCGGGGGAGGGGGCTATGGCTACACCTTC. Encoded protein: CAISPGGGGYGYTF.

This clone was found a few times. Other DNA sequences of this sample code for an identical CDR3. V and J are TRBV7-9 and TRBJ2-2; no firm D call. V lost 1 base, J lost 5 bases, and 5 bases lay in between. The CDR3 sequence is 13 residues long. CDR1 SEHNR and CDR2 FQNEAQ come from the germline V gene (reference sequence). The CDR3 nucleotides are TGTGCCAGCAGCTTAGAACTTACCGGGGAGCTGTTTTTT. Its protein product is CASSLELTGELFF.

The rearrangement uses TRBV9 and TRBJ2-1; D perhaps matches TRBD1 (5 bases). CDR1 and CDR2 from the germline V gene are SGDLS and YYNGEE. There are 12 residues in the CDR3. V lost 0 bases and J 7 bases, leaving 5 bases between the germline ends. CDR3 in amino acids: CASSVEGNEQFF. CDR3 nucleotides: TGTGCCAGCAGCGTAGAGGGGAATGAGCAGTTCTTC.

V usage is TRBV5-6 and J usage is TRBJ1-2, with 7 nucleotides matching TRBD1. Germline V lookup: CDR1 SGHDT, CDR2 YYEEEE. V lost 0 bases and J lost 7; bases outside the gene matches: 9. There are 15 residues in the CDR3. The CDR3 DNA reads TGTGCCAGCAGCTTGGGGCAGGGGGGTCCCCTTGGCTACACCTTC. This sequence encodes CASSLGQGGPLGYTF.